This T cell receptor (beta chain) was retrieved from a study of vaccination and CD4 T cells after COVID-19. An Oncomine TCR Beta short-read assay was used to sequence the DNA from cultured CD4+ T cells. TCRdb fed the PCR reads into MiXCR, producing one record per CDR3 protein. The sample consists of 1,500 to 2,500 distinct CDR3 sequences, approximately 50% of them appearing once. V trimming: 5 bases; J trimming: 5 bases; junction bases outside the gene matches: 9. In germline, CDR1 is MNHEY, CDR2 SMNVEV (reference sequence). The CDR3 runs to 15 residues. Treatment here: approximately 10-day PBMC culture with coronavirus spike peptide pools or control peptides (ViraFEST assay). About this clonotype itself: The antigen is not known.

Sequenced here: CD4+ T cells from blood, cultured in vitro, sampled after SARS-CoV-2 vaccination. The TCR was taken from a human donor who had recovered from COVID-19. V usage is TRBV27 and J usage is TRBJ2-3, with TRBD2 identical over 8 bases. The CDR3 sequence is CASSTSGGTGDTQYF. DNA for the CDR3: TGTGCCAGCAGTACTAGCGGAGGGACGGGAGATACGCAGTATTTT.